These T cell receptor beta chains were read from a single sample in a study of blood T cell repertoires in COVID-19. This table comes from immunoSEQ multiplex PCR, and its TCRdb copy is limited to in-frame clones, with some not included. The sample records around 300,000 clones, around 90% being singletons. Specimen: PBMCs or T cells enriched from blood (not recorded which). The origin of the receptors is a woman aged 40 to 50 who had recovered from COVID-19. Each CDR3 is given with its conserved first and last residue. D genes are given only for firm matches. Where a row states a size, it is once, few, many or the class of an expanded clone; other rows omit it.

j_call: TRBJ1-2; clone_size: NA; d_call: TRBD1; v_call: TRBV6-5; cdr3_nt: TGTGCCAGCAGTTTCCGGGGGACAGTGGGCGGCTACACCTTC; cdr3_aa: CASSFRGTVGGYTF
j_call: TRBJ1-5; clone_size: NA; d_call: NA; v_call: TRBV15; cdr3_nt: TGTGCCACCAGCAGAGATCGGGGGGAGCGCAATCAGCCCCAGCATTTT; cdr3_aa: CATSRDRGERNQPQHF
j_call: TRBJ2-5; clone_size: NA; d_call: TRBD2; v_call: TRBV5-6; cdr3_nt: TGTGCCAGCAGCCAACTAGCGAGGGGACAAGAGACCCAGTACTTC; cdr3_aa: CASSQLARGQETQYF
j_call: TRBJ2-1; clone_size: NA; d_call: TRBD2; v_call: TRBV4-1; cdr3_nt: TGCGCCAGCAGCCAAGAAAGGCCGCCCAGCGGGGCGGGTGATGAGCAGTTCTTC; cdr3_aa: CASSQERPPSGAGDEQFF
j_call: TRBJ2-1; clone_size: once; d_call: TRBD1; v_call: TRBV5-6; cdr3_nt: TGTGCCAGCAGCTTGTTCGGGACAGGGGAGCAGTTCTTC; cdr3_aa: CASSLFGTGEQFF
j_call: TRBJ2-1; clone_size: NA; d_call: NA; v_call: TRBV28; cdr3_nt: TGTGCCAGCAGTTTATACCCTGGTCTGGGAGACAATGAGCAGTTCTTC; cdr3_aa: CASSLYPGLGDNEQFF
j_call: TRBJ1-1; clone_size: NA; d_call: TRBD1; v_call: TRBV28; cdr3_nt: TGTGCCAGCAGTTCCAGGGGGAAAGGGGCTAACACTGAAGCTTTCTTT; cdr3_aa: CASSSRGKGANTEAFF
j_call: TRBJ1-3; clone_size: NA; d_call: TRBD1; v_call: TRBV6-6; cdr3_nt: TGTGCCAGCAGTAAAAGAGACAGGGCCTCTGGAAACACCATATATTTT; cdr3_aa: CASSKRDRASGNTIYF
j_call: TRBJ2-7; clone_size: once; d_call: TRBD2; v_call: TRBV30; cdr3_nt: TGTGCCTTGAGGTTCGTGGGGAGGGCCCACGAGCAGTACTTC; cdr3_aa: CALRFVGRAHEQYF
j_call: TRBJ2-7; clone_size: NA; d_call: NA; v_call: TRBV6-5; cdr3_nt: TGTGCCAGCTCCGGGACTTCGGGCTCCGAGCAGTACTTC; cdr3_aa: CASSGTSGSEQYF
j_call: TRBJ2-1; clone_size: NA; d_call: NA; v_call: TRBV7-8; cdr3_nt: TGTGCCAGCAGCTTAGGCGCAGGGCGCTACAATGAGCAGTTCTTC; cdr3_aa: CASSLGAGRYNEQFF
j_call: TRBJ2-1; clone_size: NA; d_call: NA; v_call: TRBV23-1; cdr3_nt: TGCGCCAGCAGTCTCGGGGGTCGGTACAATGAGCAGTTCTTC; cdr3_aa: CASSLGGRYNEQFF
j_call: TRBJ2-1; clone_size: NA; d_call: TRBD2; v_call: TRBV7-3; cdr3_nt: TGTGCCAGCAGCTCCGGGACTACCTATGAGCAGTTCTTC; cdr3_aa: CASSSGTTYEQFF
j_call: TRBJ2-5; clone_size: NA; d_call: NA; v_call: TRBV2; cdr3_nt: TGTGCCAGCAGTATACAGGGTCAAGAGACCCAGTACTTC; cdr3_aa: CASSIQGQETQYF
j_call: TRBJ1-1; clone_size: NA; d_call: TRBD1; v_call: TRBV6-5; cdr3_nt: TGTGCCAGCAGTTACACAGGGGCGGCAGCTGAAGCTTTCTTT; cdr3_aa: CASSYTGAAAEAFF
j_call: TRBJ2-7; clone_size: NA; d_call: TRBD1; v_call: TRBV7-6; cdr3_nt: TGTGCCAGCAGCGGACGTCTTACAGGGGGCCCCTACGAGCAGTACTTC; cdr3_aa: CASSGRLTGGPYEQYF
j_call: TRBJ1-1; clone_size: NA; d_call: NA; v_call: TRBV6-2/TRBV6-3; cdr3_nt: TGTGCCAGCAGCCGACCAGGGGAAGCTTTCTTT; cdr3_aa: CASSRPGEAFF
j_call: TRBJ1-6; clone_size: once; d_call: NA; v_call: TRBV9; cdr3_nt: TGTGCCAGCAGCCCTAACCCGAGACAGGATTCACCCCTCCACTTT; cdr3_aa: CASSPNPRQDSPLHF
j_call: TRBJ1-5; clone_size: NA; d_call: NA; v_call: TRBV28; cdr3_nt: TGTGCCAGCAGTTTAGCAAGACAGGATCAGCCCCAGCATTTT; cdr3_aa: CASSLARQDQPQHF
j_call: TRBJ2-2; clone_size: NA; d_call: TRBD2; v_call: TRBV7-2; cdr3_nt: TGTGCCAGCAGCCCTACGGACTATTGGGCTAGCGGGAGGGCCGGGGAGCTGTTTTTT; cdr3_aa: CASSPTDYWASGRAGELFF
j_call: TRBJ2-7; clone_size: few; d_call: NA; v_call: TRBV5-5; cdr3_nt: TGTGCCAGCAGCCCCCAGGTGATGGTCTCCTACGAGCAGTACTTC; cdr3_aa: CASSPQVMVSYEQYF
j_call: TRBJ2-1; clone_size: NA; d_call: TRBD2; v_call: TRBV11-3; cdr3_nt: TGTGCCAGCAGCTTAAGGGAGGGTGAGCAGTTCTTC; cdr3_aa: CASSLREGEQFF
j_call: TRBJ2-1; clone_size: NA; d_call: TRBD2; v_call: TRBV3-1/TRBV3-2; cdr3_nt: TGTGCCAGCAGCCGGACTAGCGGGAGTTCATCATACAATGAGCAGTTCTTC; cdr3_aa: CASSRTSGSSSYNEQFF
j_call: TRBJ1-1; clone_size: NA; d_call: TRBD1; v_call: TRBV7-9; cdr3_nt: TGTGCCAGCGGGACAGTGAACACTGAAGCTTTCTTT; cdr3_aa: CASGTVNTEAFF
j_call: TRBJ2-3; clone_size: NA; d_call: TRBD1; v_call: TRBV4-1; cdr3_nt: TGCGCCAGCAGCCAAGCTGAGACAGGGGTAGTGGGTACGCAGTATTTT; cdr3_aa: CASSQAETGVVGTQYF
j_call: TRBJ2-5; clone_size: NA; d_call: TRBD1; v_call: TRBV2; cdr3_nt: TGTGCCAGCAGCCGGGACAGGGCAGAAGAGACCCAGTACTTC; cdr3_aa: CASSRDRAEETQYF
j_call: TRBJ2-6; clone_size: NA; d_call: NA; v_call: TRBV25-1; cdr3_nt: TGTGCCAGCAGCGCCGACAGTTTAGTTTACTCTGGGGCCAACGTCCTGACTTTC; cdr3_aa: CASSADSLVYSGANVLTF
j_call: TRBJ2-7; clone_size: NA; d_call: NA; v_call: TRBV14; cdr3_nt: TGTGCCAGCAGCCAAGTCAGCGCCCCACGGCAGTACTTC; cdr3_aa: CASSQVSAPRQYF
j_call: TRBJ2-7; clone_size: NA; d_call: NA; v_call: TRBV6-5; cdr3_nt: TGTGCCAGCAGTTGGGGGGGGCAGCAGTACTTC; cdr3_aa: CASSWGGQQYF
j_call: TRBJ1-2; clone_size: NA; d_call: TRBD1; v_call: TRBV7-3; cdr3_nt: TGTGCCAGCAGCAAAGACAGGGGGCTTGAGGGCTACACCTTC; cdr3_aa: CASSKDRGLEGYTF
j_call: TRBJ2-5; clone_size: NA; d_call: NA; v_call: TRBV28; cdr3_nt: TGTGCCAGCAGGGAACAGGGCCTGGAGACCCAGTACTTC; cdr3_aa: CASREQGLETQYF
j_call: TRBJ2-3; clone_size: NA; d_call: NA; v_call: TRBV2; cdr3_nt: TGTGCCAGCAGCTTCCAGCCGACAGGCAACACAGATACGCAGTATTTT; cdr3_aa: CASSFQPTGNTDTQYF
j_call: TRBJ2-7; clone_size: NA; d_call: NA; v_call: TRBV3-1/TRBV3-2; cdr3_nt: TGTGCCAGCAGCCTTGCGGGGATCTCTCACAACGAGCAGTACTTC; cdr3_aa: CASSLAGISHNEQYF
j_call: TRBJ2-2; clone_size: once; d_call: TRBD2; v_call: TRBV7-9; cdr3_nt: TGTGCCAGCAGCCGGGGACTACCAGGCGGGGAGCTGTTTTTT; cdr3_aa: CASSRGLPGGELFF
j_call: TRBJ2-3; clone_size: NA; d_call: TRBD2; v_call: TRBV19; cdr3_nt: TGTGCCAGTACCGACGGGACTAGCGGTGGGGGGGATACGCAGTATTTT; cdr3_aa: CASTDGTSGGGDTQYF
j_call: TRBJ1-3; clone_size: NA; d_call: NA; v_call: TRBV18; cdr3_nt: TGTGCCAGCTCTCCAGGAGTAGGTGGAAACACCATATATTTT; cdr3_aa: CASSPGVGGNTIYF
j_call: TRBJ2-1; clone_size: NA; d_call: NA; v_call: TRBV11-2; cdr3_nt: TGTGCCAGCAGCCCTAGGGGGAGCAGCCCCCATAGTATGTTCTTC; cdr3_aa: CASSPRGSSPHSMFF
j_call: TRBJ2-2; clone_size: NA; d_call: NA; v_call: TRBV27; cdr3_nt: TGTGCCAGCAGTTTAAGAGTACAGGTTAACACCGGGGAGCTGTTTTTT; cdr3_aa: CASSLRVQVNTGELFF
j_call: TRBJ2-3; clone_size: NA; d_call: NA; v_call: TRBV5-1; cdr3_nt: TGCGCCAGCAGCTTGTCCGGGACTCGTCCTAGCACAGATACGCAGTATTTT; cdr3_aa: CASSLSGTRPSTDTQYF
j_call: TRBJ2-2; clone_size: NA; d_call: TRBD1; v_call: TRBV4-1; cdr3_nt: TGCGCCAGCAGCCGAGGACAGGCCGGGGAGCTGTTTTTT; cdr3_aa: CASSRGQAGELFF
j_call: TRBJ1-3; clone_size: NA; d_call: NA; v_call: TRBV7-2; cdr3_nt: TGTGCCAGCAGCCCTTCTAGAAAAGGCTCTGGAAACACCATATATTTT; cdr3_aa: CASSPSRKGSGNTIYF
j_call: TRBJ2-3; clone_size: NA; d_call: TRBD2; v_call: TRBV14; cdr3_nt: TGTGCCAGCAGCCAAACCTACGGACTAGCGGGAGTGTCAGATACGCAGTATTTT; cdr3_aa: CASSQTYGLAGVSDTQYF
j_call: TRBJ2-7; clone_size: once; d_call: NA; v_call: TRBV5-1; cdr3_nt: TGCGCCAGCAGCAGGGGAAGCTCCTACGAGCAGTACTTC; cdr3_aa: CASSRGSSYEQYF
j_call: TRBJ2-2; clone_size: NA; d_call: NA; v_call: TRBV14; cdr3_nt: TGTGCCAGCAGCCAAGACCTGGCCCCCCTCTCCGGGGAGCTGTTTTTT; cdr3_aa: CASSQDLAPLSGELFF
j_call: TRBJ2-4; clone_size: NA; d_call: TRBD1; v_call: TRBV11-2; cdr3_nt: TGTGCCAGCAGCTTAGAACCGTGGACAGGGGAGGACAAAAACATTCAGTACTTC; cdr3_aa: CASSLEPWTGEDKNIQYF